This T cell receptor beta chain was profiled in a study of OX40 agonist ivuxolimab in advanced cancers. Assay used: immunoSEQ multiplex PCR; TCRdb lists only in-frame clones, some missing. The sample records about 75,000 clones, about 88% being singletons. Of note for this clone: The antigen is not known.

Whole-study findings and limits: CD8+ T cells averaged more expanded clones than CD4+. Low normalized T-cell clonal expansion was also seen in some nonresponders.

Germline CDR1 LNHDA, CDR2 SQIVND (reference sequence). Deletions cut 5 bases from V and 5 bases from J, with 15 bases between. The CDR3 spans 14 residues. Sequenced here: CD4+ or CD8+ T cells sorted from blood, sampled in a trial of the OX40 agonist ivuxolimab. V is TRBV19 and J is TRBJ1-1; possibly TRBD1 for D (6 bases). The receptor comes from an adult with an advanced solid tumor such as melanoma, head and neck, liver or kidney cancer. CDR3 DNA sequence: TGTGCCAGTAGTCCGATAGGGGGTCGGACTGAAGCTTTCTTT. Protein: CASSPIGGRTEAFF. Full variable domain (rest looked up from reference TRBV19 and TRBJ1-1): DGGITQSPKYLFRKEGQNVTLSCEQNLNHDAMYWYRQDPGQGLRLIYYSQIVNDFQKGDIAEGYSVSREKKESFPLTVTSAQKNPTAFYLCASSPIGGRTEAFFGQGTRLTVV.